The clone carrying this T cell receptor beta chain appeared once. Its antigen is not known. This sample is part of a study of blood T cells in healthy people across ages. Whole-study results and caveats: A roughly linear fall in TCR beta diversity per million T cells was seen with increasing age.

The authors ran a second PCR of about 6 to 11 cycles using a sample-barcoded 5' primer and a J-beta primer mix. TCRdb called the 5' RACE reads again in MiXCR, with one record for every CDR3 protein. Of some 750,000 distinct CDR3 sequences in the sample, about 20% were seen once. From germline, CDR1 is DFQATT and CDR2 SNEGSKA (reference sequence). V was cut by 3 bases and J by 5 bases, with 18 bases left in between. The CDR3 contains 15 residues. This clonotype was sampled from a man aged 65-85 years in good health. The sequenced material came from blood. The genes are TRBV20-1 and TRBJ2-3; D is possibly TRBD2 (5 bases). Here the CDR3 DNA reads TGCAGTGCTAGGATCCCCCTAGCTGGTATAGATACGCAGTATTTT. Amino acids: CSARIPLAGIDTQYF.